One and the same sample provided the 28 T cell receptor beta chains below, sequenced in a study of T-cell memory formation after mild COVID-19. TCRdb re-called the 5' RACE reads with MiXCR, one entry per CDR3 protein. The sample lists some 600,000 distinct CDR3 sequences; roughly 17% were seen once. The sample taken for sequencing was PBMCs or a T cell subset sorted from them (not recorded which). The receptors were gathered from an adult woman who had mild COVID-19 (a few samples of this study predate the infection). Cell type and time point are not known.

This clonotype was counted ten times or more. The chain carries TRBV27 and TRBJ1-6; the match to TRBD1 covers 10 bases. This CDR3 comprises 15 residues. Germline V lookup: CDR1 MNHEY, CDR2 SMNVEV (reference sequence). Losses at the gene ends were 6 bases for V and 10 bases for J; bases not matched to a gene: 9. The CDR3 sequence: CASSLDRGSGSPLHF. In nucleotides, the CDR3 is TGTGCCAGCAGCTTGGACAGGGGGAGTGGATCACCCCTCCACTTT.

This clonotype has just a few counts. CDR3 loop: CASSPSAGVMNTEAFF. CDR3 nucleotides: TGCGCCAGCAGCCCTTCTGCAGGCGTAATGAACACTGAAGCTTTCTTT. The rearrangement joins TRBV4-1 to TRBJ1-1, with D hard to call. V lost 4 bases and J 0 bases, leaving 15 bases between the germline ends. CDR3 size: 16 residues. CDR1 is MGHRA, CDR2 YSYEKL, per germline.

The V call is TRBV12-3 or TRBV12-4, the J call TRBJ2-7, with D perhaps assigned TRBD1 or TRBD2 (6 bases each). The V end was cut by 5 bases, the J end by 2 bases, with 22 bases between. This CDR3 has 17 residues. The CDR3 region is CASSPSHRRDKPYEQYF. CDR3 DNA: TGTGCCAGCAGTCCTTCCCATAGGAGGGACAAACCCTACGAGCAGTACTTC.

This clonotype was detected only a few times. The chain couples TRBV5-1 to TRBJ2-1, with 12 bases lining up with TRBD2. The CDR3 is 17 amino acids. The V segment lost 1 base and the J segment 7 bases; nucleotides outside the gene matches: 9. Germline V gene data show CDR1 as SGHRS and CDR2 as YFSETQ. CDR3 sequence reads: CASSLFPLAGGQNEQFF. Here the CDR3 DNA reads TGCGCCAGCAGCTTGTTCCCCCTAGCGGGAGGGCAAAATGAGCAGTTCTTC.

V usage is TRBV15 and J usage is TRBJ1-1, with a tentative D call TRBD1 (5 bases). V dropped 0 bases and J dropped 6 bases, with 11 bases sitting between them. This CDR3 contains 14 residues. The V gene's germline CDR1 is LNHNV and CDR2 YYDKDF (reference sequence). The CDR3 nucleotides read TGTGCCACCAGCAGAGACCGTGGGGGTTCTGAAGCTTTCTTT. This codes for CATSRDRGGSEAFF.

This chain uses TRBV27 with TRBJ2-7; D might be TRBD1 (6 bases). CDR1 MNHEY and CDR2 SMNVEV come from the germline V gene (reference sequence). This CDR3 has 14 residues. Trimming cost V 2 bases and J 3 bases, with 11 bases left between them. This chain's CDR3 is CASSLHLGGYEQYF. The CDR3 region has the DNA TGTGCCAGCAGTTTACACCTAGGGGGCTACGAGCAGTACTTC.

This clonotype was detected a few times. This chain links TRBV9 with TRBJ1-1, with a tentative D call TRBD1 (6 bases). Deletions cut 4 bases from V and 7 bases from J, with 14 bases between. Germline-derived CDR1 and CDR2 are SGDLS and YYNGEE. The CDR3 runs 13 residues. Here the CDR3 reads CASSPGTIGEAFF. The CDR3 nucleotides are TGTGCCAGCAGCCCTGGGACAATTGGTGAAGCTTTCTTT. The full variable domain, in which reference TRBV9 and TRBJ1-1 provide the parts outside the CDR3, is DSGVTQTPKHLITATGQRVTLRCSPRSGDLSVYWYQQSLDQGLQFLIQYYNGEERAKGNILERFSAQQFPDLHSELNLSSLELGDSALYFCASSPGTIGEAFFGQGTRLTVV.

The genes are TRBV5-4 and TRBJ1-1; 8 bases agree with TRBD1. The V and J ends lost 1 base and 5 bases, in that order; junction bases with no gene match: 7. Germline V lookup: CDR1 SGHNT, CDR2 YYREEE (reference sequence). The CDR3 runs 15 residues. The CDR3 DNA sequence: TGTGCCAGCAGCTTGAAGTTCAGGGGGCGAACTGAAGCTTTCTTT. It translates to CASSLKFRGRTEAFF.

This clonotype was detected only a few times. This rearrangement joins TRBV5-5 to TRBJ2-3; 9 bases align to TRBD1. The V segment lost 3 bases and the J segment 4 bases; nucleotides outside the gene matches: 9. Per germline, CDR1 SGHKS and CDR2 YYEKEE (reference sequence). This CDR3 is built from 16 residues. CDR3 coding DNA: TGTGCCAGCAGCTCTACAGGGGGCAGGGTTTCAGATACGCAGTATTTT. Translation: CASSSTGGRVSDTQYF.

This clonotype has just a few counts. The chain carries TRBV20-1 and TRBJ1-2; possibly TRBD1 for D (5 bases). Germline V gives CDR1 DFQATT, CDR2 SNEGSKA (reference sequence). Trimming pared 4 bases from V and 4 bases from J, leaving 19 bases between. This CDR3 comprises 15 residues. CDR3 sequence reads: CSATGGAGLSYGYTF. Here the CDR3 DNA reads TGCAGTGCTACGGGAGGGGCCGGACTTAGCTATGGCTACACCTTC.

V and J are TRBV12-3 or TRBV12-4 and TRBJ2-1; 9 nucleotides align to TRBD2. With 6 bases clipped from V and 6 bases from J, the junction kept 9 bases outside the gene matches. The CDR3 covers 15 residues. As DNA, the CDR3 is TGTGCCAGCAGGCCGGGACTAGCAGAATCCAATGAGCAGTTCTTC. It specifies CASRPGLAESNEQFF.

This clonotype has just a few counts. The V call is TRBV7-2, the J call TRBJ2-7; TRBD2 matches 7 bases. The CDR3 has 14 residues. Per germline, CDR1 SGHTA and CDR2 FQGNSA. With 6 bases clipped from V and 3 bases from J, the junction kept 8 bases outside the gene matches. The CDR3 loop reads CASSPWVAGYEQYF. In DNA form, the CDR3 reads TGTGCCAGCAGTCCGTGGGTAGCGGGCTACGAGCAGTACTTC.

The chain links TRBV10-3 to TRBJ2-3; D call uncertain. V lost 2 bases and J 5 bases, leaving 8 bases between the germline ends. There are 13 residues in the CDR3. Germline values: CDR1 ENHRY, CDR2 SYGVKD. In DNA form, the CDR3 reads TGTGCCATCAGTGAGGACCCAGGAGATACGCAGTATTTT. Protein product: CAISEDPGDTQYF.

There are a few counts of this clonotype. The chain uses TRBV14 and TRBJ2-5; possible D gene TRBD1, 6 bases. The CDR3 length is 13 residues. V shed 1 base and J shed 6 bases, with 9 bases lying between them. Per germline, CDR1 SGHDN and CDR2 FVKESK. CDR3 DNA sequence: TGTGCCAGCAGCCAAGGAGGGGGAAAGACCCAGTACTTC. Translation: CASSQGGGKTQYF.

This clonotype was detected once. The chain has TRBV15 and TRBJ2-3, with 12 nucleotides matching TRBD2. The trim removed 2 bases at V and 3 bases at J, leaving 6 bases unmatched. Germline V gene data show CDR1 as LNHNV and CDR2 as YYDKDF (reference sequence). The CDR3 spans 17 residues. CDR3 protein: CATSRPTGTSGTDTQYF. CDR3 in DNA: TGTGCCACCAGCAGACCAACGGGGACTAGCGGGACAGATACGCAGTATTTT.

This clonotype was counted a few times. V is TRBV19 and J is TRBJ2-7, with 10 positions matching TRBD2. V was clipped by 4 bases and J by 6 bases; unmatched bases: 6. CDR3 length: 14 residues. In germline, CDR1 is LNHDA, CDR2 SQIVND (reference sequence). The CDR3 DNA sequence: TGTGCCAGTAGTAACAGCGGGAGGGCCCTCGAGCAGTACTTC. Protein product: CASSNSGRALEQYF.

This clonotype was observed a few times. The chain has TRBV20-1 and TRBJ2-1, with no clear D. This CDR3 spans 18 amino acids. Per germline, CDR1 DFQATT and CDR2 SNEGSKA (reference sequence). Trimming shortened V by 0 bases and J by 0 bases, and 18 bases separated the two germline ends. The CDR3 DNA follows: TGCAGTGCTAGAGATCGTTGGAAGGGCATAAGCTCCTACAATGAGCAGTTCTTC. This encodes CSARDRWKGISSYNEQFF.

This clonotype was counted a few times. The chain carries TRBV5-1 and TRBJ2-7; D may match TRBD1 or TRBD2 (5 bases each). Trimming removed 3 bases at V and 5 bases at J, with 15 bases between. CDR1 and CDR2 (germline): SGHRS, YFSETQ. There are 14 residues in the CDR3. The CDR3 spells CASSSGTPGDEQYF. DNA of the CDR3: TGCGCCAGCAGCTCGGGGACCCCAGGAGACGAGCAGTACTTC.

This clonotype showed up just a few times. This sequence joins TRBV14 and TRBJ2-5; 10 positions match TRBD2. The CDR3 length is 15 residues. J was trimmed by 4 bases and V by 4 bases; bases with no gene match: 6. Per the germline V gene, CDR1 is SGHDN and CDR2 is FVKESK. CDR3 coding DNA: TGTGCCAGCAGCCGTCTTCTAGCGGGAGCAGAGACCCAGTACTTC. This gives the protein CASSRLLAGAETQYF.

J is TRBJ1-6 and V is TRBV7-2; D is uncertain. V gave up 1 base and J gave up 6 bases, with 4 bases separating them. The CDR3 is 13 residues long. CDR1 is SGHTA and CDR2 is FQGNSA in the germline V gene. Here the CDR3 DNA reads TGTGCCAGCAGCTTAGAGGCTAATTCACCCCTCCACTTT. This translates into CASSLEANSPLHF.

The DNA for the CDR3 is TGTGCCAGCAGCCCCGCGGGGACCCCCGGGGATACGCAGTATTTT. Translation gives CASSPAGTPGDTQYF. The rearrangement links TRBV9 to TRBJ2-3; D may be TRBD2 (6 bases). V was pared by 4 bases and J by 6 bases, with 18 bases between. The germline CDR1 and CDR2 sequences are SGDLS and YYNGEE. This CDR3 spans 15 amino acids.

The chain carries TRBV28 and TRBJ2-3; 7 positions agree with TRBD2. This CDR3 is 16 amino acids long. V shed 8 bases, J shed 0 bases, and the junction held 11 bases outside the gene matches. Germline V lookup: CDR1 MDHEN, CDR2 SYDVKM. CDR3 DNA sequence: TGTGCCAGCGGCGGGGGTGACAGCCCTAGCACAGATACGCAGTATTTT. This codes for CASGGGDSPSTDTQYF. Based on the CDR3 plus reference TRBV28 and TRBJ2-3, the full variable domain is DVKVTQSSRYLVKRTGEKVFLECVQDMDHENMFWYRQDPGLGLRLIYFSYDVKMKEKGDIPEGYSVSREKKERFSLILESASTNQTSMYLCASGGGDSPSTDTQYFGPGTRLTVL.

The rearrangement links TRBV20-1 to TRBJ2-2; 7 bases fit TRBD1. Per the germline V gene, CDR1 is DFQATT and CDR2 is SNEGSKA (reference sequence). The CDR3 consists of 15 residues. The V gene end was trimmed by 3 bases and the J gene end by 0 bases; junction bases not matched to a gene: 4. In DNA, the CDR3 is TGCAGTGCTAGCCTTCAGGGGGCGAACACCGGGGAGCTGTTTTTT. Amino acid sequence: CSASLQGANTGELFF.

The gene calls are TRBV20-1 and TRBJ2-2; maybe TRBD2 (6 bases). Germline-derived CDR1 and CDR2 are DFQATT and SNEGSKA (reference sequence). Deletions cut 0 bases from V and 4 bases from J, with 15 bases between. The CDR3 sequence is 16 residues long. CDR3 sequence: CSARDLGPRGTGELFF. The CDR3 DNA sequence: TGCAGTGCTAGAGATCTGGGTCCGCGGGGCACCGGGGAGCTGTTTTTT.

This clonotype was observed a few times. The CDR3, as DNA: TGTGCCAGCAGTTTACAGGGAGGATCTAGCACAGATACGCAGTATTTT. Translation gives CASSLQGGSSTDTQYF. The chain recombines TRBV12-3 or TRBV12-4 with TRBJ2-3; a weak D match, TRBD2 (6 bases). Trimming removed 2 bases from V and 0 bases from J, with 12 bases in between. This CDR3 spans 16 amino acids.

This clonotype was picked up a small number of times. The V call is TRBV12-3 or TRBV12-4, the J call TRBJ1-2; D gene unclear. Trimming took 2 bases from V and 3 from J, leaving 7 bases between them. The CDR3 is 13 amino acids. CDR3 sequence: CASSLLIYYGYTF. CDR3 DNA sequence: TGTGCCAGCAGTTTACTGATCTACTATGGCTACACCTTC.

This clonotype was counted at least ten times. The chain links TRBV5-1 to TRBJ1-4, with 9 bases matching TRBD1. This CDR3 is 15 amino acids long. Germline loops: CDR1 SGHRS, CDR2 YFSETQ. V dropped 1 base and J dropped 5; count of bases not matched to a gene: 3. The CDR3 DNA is TGCGCCAGCAGCTTGTCGGGACAGGGAAATGAAAAACTGTTTTTT. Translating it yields CASSLSGQGNEKLFF.

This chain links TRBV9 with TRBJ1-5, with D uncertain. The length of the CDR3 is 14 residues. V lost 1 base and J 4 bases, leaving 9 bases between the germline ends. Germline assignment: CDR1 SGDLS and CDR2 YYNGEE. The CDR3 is CASSVNAGNQPQHF. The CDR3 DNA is TGTGCCAGCAGCGTAAACGCTGGGAATCAGCCCCAGCATTTT. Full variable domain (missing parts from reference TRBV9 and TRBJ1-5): DSGVTQTPKHLITATGQRVTLRCSPRSGDLSVYWYQQSLDQGLQFLIQYYNGEERAKGNILERFSAQQFPDLHSELNLSSLELGDSALYFCASSVNAGNQPQHFGDGTRLSIL.